This passage covers 29 T cell receptor beta chains from one sample sequenced in a study of T cell repertoires in cytomegalovirus infection. From the reads, TCRdb called clonotypes with MiXCR, one entry per CDR3 protein. The sample includes 150,000 to 200,000 distinct CDR3 sequences, approximately 15% of them seen just once. The sequencing sample was made of PBMCs. Source of these receptors: a human donor in good health (CMV status not recorded). Some clones in this sample may be carry-over from other donors' samples.

V usage is TRBV6-6 and J usage is TRBJ2-5; 7 nucleotides agree with TRBD1. The germline CDR1 and CDR2 sequences are MNHNY and SVGAGI (reference sequence). V shed 2 bases and J 5 bases; nucleotides not matched to a gene: 8. The CDR3 spans 15 residues. CDR3 residues: CASSYRDSPIETQYF. Written as DNA, the CDR3 is TGTGCCAGCAGTTACCGGGACAGCCCGATCGAGACCCAGTACTTC.

The V gene is TRBV7-6, the J gene TRBJ2-7, with D uncertain. The V end was cut by 0 bases, the J end by 3 bases, with 6 bases between. Germline lookup yields CDR1 SGHVS and CDR2 FNYEAQ. The CDR3 is made up of 13 amino acids. This CDR3 reads CASSLAHSYEQYF. In DNA, the CDR3 is TGTGCCAGCAGCTTAGCGCACAGCTACGAGCAGTACTTC. Full variable domain (outside the CDR3, taken from reference TRBV7-6 and TRBJ2-7): GAGVSQSPRYKVTKRGQDVALRCDPISGHVSLYWYRQALGQGPEFLTYFNYEAQQDKSGLPNDRFSAERPEGSISTLTIQRTEQRDSAMYRCASSLAHSYEQYFGPGTRLTVT.

This clonotype has ten or more counts. CDR3 in amino acids: CASSIGDGKTQYF. DNA for the CDR3: TGTGCCAGCAGCATAGGTGACGGGAAGACCCAGTACTTC. The chain couples TRBV7-3 to TRBJ2-5; D perhaps matches TRBD2 (5 bases). The CDR3 is 13 amino acids. V shed 5 bases and J shed 6 bases, with 13 bases lying between them. Germline V gene lookup returns CDR1 SGHTA and CDR2 FQGTGA. Full variable domain (missing parts from reference TRBV7-3 and TRBJ2-5): GAGVSQTPSNKVTEKGKYVELRCDPISGHTALYWYRQSLGQGPEFLIYFQGTGAADDSGLPNDRFFAVRPEGSVSTLKIQRTERGDSAVYLCASSIGDGKTQYFGPGTRLLVL.

In its sample, this clonotype was seen a few times. A much larger clone lies a single base off, so this may be a read error. The V gene is TRBV7-2, the J gene TRBJ1-2, with unresolved D. The length of the CDR3 is 14 residues. CDR1 is SGHTA, CDR2 FQGNSA, per germline. Trimming removed 5 bases at V and 0 bases at J, with 10 bases between. CDR3 amino acids: CASSPTRANYGYTF. CDR3 DNA sequence: TGTGCCAGCAGCCCAACGAGAGCTAACTATGGCTACACCTTC.

This clonotype has ten or more counts. The V and J genes are TRBV12-3 or TRBV12-4 and TRBJ1-1; 7 nucleotides align to TRBD1. This CDR3 is 16 amino acids long. The V and J ends lost 5 bases and 2 bases, in that order; junction bases with no gene match: 11. CDR3 sequence (DNA): TGTGCCAGCAGTGCCCCGGGGCAGGGGGAAAACACTGAAGCTTTCTTT. This codes for CASSAPGQGENTEAFF.

This chain connects TRBV10-3 to TRBJ2-7; D gene unclear. Trimming left V 8 bases short and J 3 bases short, with 11 bases between. Germline CDR1 and CDR2: ENHRY and SYGVKD. The CDR3 runs to 12 residues. Written as DNA, the CDR3 is TGTGCCATCCGTAGGGCTGACTACGAGCAGTACTTC. This gives the protein CAIRRADYEQYF.

This clonotype was detected ten times or more. This rearrangement joins TRBV7-8 to TRBJ2-7; D unresolved. Germline CDR1 reads SGHVS; CDR2 reads FQNEAQ. V lost 5 bases, J lost 2 bases, and 13 bases lay in between. This CDR3 has 14 amino acids. CDR3 nucleotide sequence: TGTGCCAGCAGCCAGACGGACGGTGCCTACGAGCAGTACTTC. Amino acid sequence: CASSQTDGAYEQYF.

Written as DNA, the CDR3 is TGTGCCAGCAGTCCGACTAGCGGAGCTAGCACAGATACGCAGTATTTT. Encoded protein: CASSPTSGASTDTQYF. The genes are TRBV7-9 and TRBJ2-3, with 9 bases identical to TRBD2. Germline-derived CDR1 and CDR2 are SEHNR and FQNEAQ (reference sequence). J lost 0 bases, V lost 6 bases, and 7 bases had no gene match. The CDR3 sequence is 16 residues long.

This clonotype turned up a few times. This chain connects TRBV5-6 to TRBJ1-5; 7 nucleotides align to TRBD1. The germline V gene encodes CDR1 SGHDT and CDR2 YYEEEE. The CDR3 spans 17 residues. After removal of 0 bases from V and 1 base from J, the junction contained 7 bases not matched to a gene. In DNA form, the CDR3 reads TGTGCCAGCAGCTTGGCGAGTGACAGGGAGAGCAATCAGCCCCAGCATTTT. It specifies CASSLASDRESNQPQHF.

This clonotype came up many times. The chain couples TRBV7-6 to TRBJ1-3, with a tentative D call TRBD1 (6 bases). This CDR3 has 15 amino acids. Trimming pared 1 base from V and 4 bases from J, leaving 11 bases between. The germline V gene has CDR1 SGHVS and CDR2 FNYEAQ. CDR3 nucleotide sequence: TGTGCCAGCAGCTTAGGGACAGCTACCGGAAACACCATATATTTT. Protein sequence: CASSLGTATGNTIYF.

This clonotype came up many times. The chain couples TRBV12-3 or TRBV12-4 to TRBJ1-1, with 7 bases aligning to TRBD1. The J segment lost 7 bases and the V segment lost 1 base, leaving 6 bases of the junction unmatched. The CDR3 runs 14 residues. The DNA for the CDR3 is TGTGCCAGCAGTTTAGGAGGACAGGCGAATGAAGCTTTCTTT. As protein: CASSLGGQANEAFF.

This clonotype was detected only a few times. The rearrangement uses TRBV6-4 and TRBJ2-2; 13 bases are shared with TRBD2. CDR1 MRHNA and CDR2 SNTAGT come from the germline V gene. The CDR3 is 16 residues long. J was trimmed by 3 bases and V by 4 bases; bases with no gene match: 2. In DNA, the CDR3 is TGTGCCAGCAGTGGGACTAGCGGGGGCTACACCGGGGAGCTGTTTTTT. It specifies CASSGTSGGYTGELFF.

This clonotype was counted between two and nine times. CDR3 nucleotides: TGCAGCGTTGATAGCGGACAGGGAGATTTCTCTGGGGCCAACGTCCTGACTTTC. Translation: CSVDSGQGDFSGANVLTF. V and J are TRBV29-1 and TRBJ2-6; 8 bases agree with TRBD1. The CDR3 length is 18 residues. Germline CDR1 reads SQVTM; CDR2 reads ANQGSEA. J gave up 0 bases and V 3 bases, and 10 bases lay outside the gene matches.

This clonotype was found many times. The chain couples TRBV5-1 to TRBJ1-1; no clear D gene. Germline CDR1 and CDR2: SGHRS and YFSETQ. The V gene lost 0 bases and the J gene lost 1 base, with 10 bases spanning the gap. This CDR3 has 15 residues. CDR3 amino acids: CASSLDGTKNTEAFF. For the CDR3, the DNA is TGCGCCAGCAGCTTGGATGGCACAAAGAACACTGAAGCTTTCTTT.

This clonotype appeared many times. This sequence joins TRBV7-9 and TRBJ2-3; 13 nucleotides match TRBD2. Germline loops: CDR1 SEHNR, CDR2 FQNEAQ (reference sequence). The CDR3 extends over 17 amino acids. The junction had 6 bases not matched to a gene; V was cut back by 5 bases and J by 1 base. The DNA for the CDR3 is TGTGCCAGCAGCACCTACGGACTAGCGGGGGGCACAGATACGCAGTATTTT. Its translation is CASSTYGLAGGTDTQYF.

The sample holds a few counts of this clonotype. This rearrangement joins TRBV15 to TRBJ1-1; D is undetermined. The CDR3 totals 13 residues. In germline, CDR1 is LNHNV, CDR2 YYDKDF (reference sequence). The germline V and J ends were trimmed by 3 bases and 2 bases, with 7 bases remaining between them. The CDR3 region is CATSSGSNTEAFF. CDR3 coding DNA: TGTGCCACCAGCAGCGGGTCAAACACTGAAGCTTTCTTT.

This clonotype was counted only a few times. The chain recombines TRBV28 with TRBJ2-6; D call uncertain. Germline V gene data show CDR1 as MDHEN and CDR2 as SYDVKM. The CDR3 runs to 16 residues. Trimming pared 5 bases from V and 4 bases from J, leaving 15 bases between. DNA of the CDR3: TGTGCCAGCAGTCTGCACCGTAGTGGGGGGGCCAACGTCCTGACTTTC. Its protein product is CASSLHRSGGANVLTF.

The sample holds many counts of this clonotype. This chain connects TRBV6-2 or TRBV6-3 to TRBJ2-4; 8 bases are shared with TRBD2. The ends lost 6 bases at V and 2 bases at J; junction bases unmatched: 6. The germline V gene encodes CDR1 MNHEY and CDR2 SVGEGT. The CDR3 has 15 amino acids. The CDR3 nucleotides read TGTGCCAGCAGGCGGACTAGCCCCACCAAAAACATTCAGTACTTC. Protein sequence: CASRRTSPTKNIQYF.

In this sample, this clonotype turned up many times. The chain recombines TRBV7-2 with TRBJ1-3; D is possibly TRBD1 (6 bases). In germline, CDR1 is SGHTA, CDR2 FQGNSA. V gave up 1 base and J gave up 4 bases, with 20 bases separating them. The CDR3 runs to 18 residues. CDR3 protein: CASSLEGTRRSGGNTIYF. The DNA for the CDR3 is TGTGCCAGCAGCTTAGAGGGGACACGGAGATCCGGAGGAAACACCATATATTTT. The whole variable domain, filled in from reference TRBV7-2 and TRBJ1-3, reads GAGVSQSPSNKVTEKGKDVELRCDPISGHTALYWYRQSLGQGLEFLIYFQGNSAPDKSGLPSDRFSAERTGGSVSTLTIQRTQQEDSAVYLCASSLEGTRRSGGNTIYFGEGSWLTVV.

This clonotype was found a few times. J is TRBJ2-7 and V is TRBV2; D may be TRBD1 or TRBD2 (5 bases each). CDR1 and CDR2 from the germline V gene are SNHLY and FYNNEI. V was pared by 7 bases and J by 6 bases, with 22 bases between. This CDR3 is built from 15 residues. CDR3 in amino acids: CASTLGGTKVSEQYF. CDR3 sequence (DNA): TGTGCCAGCACCCTTGGTGGGACGAAGGTCTCCGAGCAGTACTTC.

This clonotype has only a few counts. The chain links TRBV7-2 to TRBJ1-2, with a tentative D call TRBD1 (5 bases). Germline-derived CDR1 and CDR2 are SGHTA and FQGNSA. V was pared by 1 base and J by 2 bases, with 8 bases between. CDR3 length: 14 residues. The CDR3 region is CASSLEEGNYGYTF. CDR3 in DNA: TGTGCCAGCAGCTTAGAAGAGGGGAACTATGGCTACACCTTC.

The genes are TRBV29-1 and TRBJ2-1; no firm D call. The CDR3 totals 10 residues. V was clipped by 3 bases and J by 8 bases, with 5 bases between them. CDR1 and CDR2 from the germline V gene are SQVTM and ANQGSEA. The CDR3 DNA follows: TGCAGCGTTGATAAAGATGAGCAGTTCTTC. It codes for CSVDKDEQFF.

This CDR3 reads CASTSIGGEQYF. The CDR3 coding sequence is TGTGCCAGCACCTCCATAGGTGGCGAGCAGTACTTC. This sequence joins TRBV28 and TRBJ2-7, with D unclear. CDR1 is MDHEN and CDR2 is SYDVKM in the germline V gene. The CDR3 is made up of 12 amino acids. With 7 bases removed from V and 6 bases from J, the gap between germline ends came to 13 bases. The whole variable domain, remainder taken from reference TRBV28 and TRBJ2-7, is DVKVTQSSRYLVKRTGEKVFLECVQDMDHENMFWYRQDPGLGLRLIYFSYDVKMKEKGDIPEGYSVSREKKERFSLILESASTNQTSMYLCASTSIGGEQYFGPGTRLTVT.

This chain connects TRBV11-3 to TRBJ2-7; either TRBD1 or TRBD2 may supply D (5 bases each). The CDR3 is 15 amino acids. Germline V gene sequence: CDR1 SGHNT, CDR2 YENEEA. V was pared by 5 bases and J by 3 bases, with 17 bases between. CDR3 residues: CASSLGDGLHYEQYF. The CDR3, as DNA: TGTGCCAGCAGCCTAGGGGACGGCCTACACTACGAGCAGTACTTC.

This clonotype was counted many times. This chain links TRBV7-9 with TRBJ1-5; D remains unclear. Germline CDR1 is SEHNR and CDR2 is FQNEAQ (reference sequence). V shed 3 bases and J shed 7 bases, with 7 bases lying between them. This CDR3 is built from 12 residues. The CDR3 DNA sequence: TGTGCCAGCAGCTTGGGTGGGCAGCCCCAGCATTTT. It codes for CASSLGGQPQHF.

This clonotype was picked up many times. The V call is TRBV6-5, the J call TRBJ1-1; D might be TRBD1 (5 bases). The V gene lost 1 base and the J gene lost 1 base, with 16 bases spanning the gap. Germline loops: CDR1 MNHEY, CDR2 SVGAGI. The CDR3 is made up of 17 amino acids. The CDR3 nucleotides read TGTGCCAGCAGTTACTTGGGGGGGGTAGGGCCGAACACTGAAGCTTTCTTT. This encodes CASSYLGGVGPNTEAFF.

This clonotype was seen at least ten times. The chain employs TRBV7-9 and TRBJ2-2; no clear D gene. The V gene lost 5 bases and the J gene lost 4 bases, with 5 bases spanning the gap. Germline lookup yields CDR1 SEHNR and CDR2 FQNEAQ (reference sequence). The CDR3 extends over 12 amino acids. CDR3 nucleotides: TGTGCCAGCAGCCCGGGCACCGGGGAGCTGTTTTTT. This codes for CASSPGTGELFF.

This clonotype was counted between two and nine times. This rearrangement joins TRBV19 to TRBJ2-2; D unresolved. The germline V gene has CDR1 LNHDA and CDR2 SQIVND (reference sequence). The CDR3 has 13 amino acids. Trimming removed 5 bases from V and 4 bases from J, with 8 bases in between. Written as DNA, the CDR3 is TGTGCCAGTAGTCTCACCGTCACCGGGGAGCTGTTTTTT. This encodes CASSLTVTGELFF. The full variable domain, rest sourced from reference TRBV19 and TRBJ2-2, is DGGITQSPKYLFRKEGQNVTLSCEQNLNHDAMYWYRQDPGQGLRLIYYSQIVNDFQKGDIAEGYSVSREKKESFPLTVTSAQKNPTAFYLCASSLTVTGELFFGEGSRLTVL.

This clonotype was seen at least ten times. The CDR3 spells CASSLGTSGAGETQYF. In DNA, the CDR3 is TGTGCCAGCAGTTTGGGGACTAGCGGGGCGGGGGAGACCCAGTACTTC. The chain has TRBV12-3 or TRBV12-4 and TRBJ2-5; 13 bases are shared with TRBD2. The CDR3 loop spans 16 amino acids. Germline trimming cut 3 bases from V and 5 bases from J; bases unmatched to any gene: 6.